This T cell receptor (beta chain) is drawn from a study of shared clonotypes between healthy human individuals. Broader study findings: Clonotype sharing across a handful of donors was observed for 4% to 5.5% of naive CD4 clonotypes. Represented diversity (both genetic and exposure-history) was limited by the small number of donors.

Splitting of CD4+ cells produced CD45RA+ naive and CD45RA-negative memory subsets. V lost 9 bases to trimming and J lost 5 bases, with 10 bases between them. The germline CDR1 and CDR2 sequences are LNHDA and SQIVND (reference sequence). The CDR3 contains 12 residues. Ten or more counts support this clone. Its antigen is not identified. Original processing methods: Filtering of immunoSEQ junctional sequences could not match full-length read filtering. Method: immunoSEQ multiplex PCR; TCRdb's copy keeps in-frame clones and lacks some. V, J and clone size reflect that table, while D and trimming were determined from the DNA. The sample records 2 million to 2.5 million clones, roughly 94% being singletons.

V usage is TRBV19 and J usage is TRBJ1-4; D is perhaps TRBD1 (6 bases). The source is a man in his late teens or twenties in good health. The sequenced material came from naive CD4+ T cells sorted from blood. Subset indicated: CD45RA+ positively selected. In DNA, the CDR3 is TGTGCCAGCCAGACAGGAAATGAAAAACTGTTTTTT. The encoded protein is CASQTGNEKLFF. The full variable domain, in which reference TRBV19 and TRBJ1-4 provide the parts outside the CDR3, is DGGITQSPKYLFRKEGQNVTLSCEQNLNHDAMYWYRQDPGQGLRLIYYSQIVNDFQKGDIAEGYSVSREKKESFPLTVTSAQKNPTAFYLCASQTGNEKLFFGSGTQLSVL.